The clone carrying this T cell receptor beta chain was seen only once. Its matching antigen is unknown. RNA was isolated and reverse transcribed to cDNA, the sequencing template. Produced via immunoSEQ multiplex PCR; TCRdb's table is partial and in-frame only. This repertoire shows 150,000 or so clones, 80% to 90% found once; its top ten account for more than 13%. The sample comes from a study of CD8+ T cells in alopecia areata. Across the study: Treated patients took oral tofacitinib at 5 to 10 mg twice daily. After 6 to 18 months of tofacitinib, follow-up continued 6 months off drug.

This CDR3 region has 14 residues. Germline V gene lookup returns CDR1 MNHEY and CDR2 SVGAGI. The ends lost 2 bases at V and 10 bases at J; junction bases unmatched: 7. Sampling of alopecia areata patients yielded lesional scalp punch biopsies as well as peripheral blood. Study results and limitations: Sharing of TCRs across patients appeared less clear than in mice, possibly for HLA-related reasons.

The sequence derives from a human donor with alopecia areata. Here the sequenced sample was CD8+ T cells sorted from blood, taken at week 0. The chain uses TRBV6-5 and TRBJ2-1; 8 bases are shared with TRBD1. The DNA of the CDR3 is TGTGCCAGCAGTTACCTCGGACAGGGCCACGAGCAGTTCTTC. Its protein product is CASSYLGQGHEQFF.